The 10 T cell receptor beta chains listed next were all sequenced from one sample in a study of blood T cell repertoires in COVID-19. Libraries were prepared by immunoSEQ multiplex PCR; TCRdb keeps only in-frame clonotypes and omits some of them. This table holds about 34,000 clones, approximately 80% found once. The specimen was peripheral blood. The receptors here all came from a woman between 70 and 85 years old with acute or convalescent COVID-19.

The rearrangement uses TRBV25-1 and TRBJ2-2; 7 bases line up with TRBD1. This CDR3 is 14 amino acids long. Germline V gene lookup returns CDR1 MGHDK and CDR2 SYGVNS. V was clipped by 5 bases and J by 4 bases; unmatched bases: 4. The CDR3 DNA sequence: TGTGCCAGCAGTAGAGGGACAGTCACCGGGGAGCTGTTTTTT. Residues: CASSRGTVTGELFF.

The V gene is TRBV24-1, the J gene TRBJ2-3; D is perhaps TRBD2 (5 bases). Trimming took off 5 bases at V and 1 base at J, with 12 bases between the two ends. In germline, CDR1 is KGHDR, CDR2 SFDVKD. CDR3 size: 15 residues. The CDR3 sequence is CATSVSWGGTDTQYF. The DNA for the CDR3 is TGTGCCACCAGTGTGAGTTGGGGAGGCACAGATACGCAGTATTTT.

The chain is built from TRBV6-6 and TRBJ1-1; maybe TRBD1 (6 bases). Germline CDR1 MNHNY, CDR2 SVGAGI (reference sequence). Trimming cost V 0 bases and J 8 bases, with 10 bases left between them. The CDR3 runs 13 residues. Written as DNA, the CDR3 is TGTGCCAGCAGTTACTCGAACAGGGCGGAAGCTTTCTTT. This codes for CASSYSNRAEAFF.

The chain employs TRBV6-5 and TRBJ2-7; possible D gene TRBD2, 5 bases. Per the germline V gene, CDR1 is MNHEY and CDR2 is SVGAGI. The CDR3 is 14 residues long. V was pared by 3 bases and J by 2 bases, with 11 bases between. CDR3 residues: CASSYNDGAYEQYF. For the CDR3, the DNA is TGTGCCAGCAGTTATAACGACGGGGCCTACGAGCAGTACTTC.

V and J are TRBV7-2 and TRBJ1-2, with D possibly matching TRBD1 (6 bases). The CDR3 consists of 15 residues. Per germline, CDR1 SGHTA and CDR2 FQGNSA. Trimming pared 1 base from V and 4 bases from J, leaving 13 bases between. The CDR3 protein is CASSLEGGQPYGYTF. CDR3 DNA: TGTGCCAGCAGCTTAGAAGGAGGACAGCCCTATGGCTACACCTTC.

DNA for the CDR3: TGTGCCAGCTCGTTCGATGACTTCGGGACAGATACGCAGTATTTT. Its protein product is CASSFDDFGTDTQYF. This chain connects TRBV5-8 to TRBJ2-3; D is unclear. The CDR3 covers 15 residues. Trimming removed 7 bases from V and 3 bases from J, with 18 bases in between. Looked up from germline, CDR1 is SGHTS and CDR2 is YDEGEE.

The chain combines TRBV5-4 with TRBJ2-7; D is undetermined. Trimming cost V 2 bases and J 4 bases, with 16 bases left between them. CDR1 is SGHNT and CDR2 is YYREEE in the germline V gene (reference sequence). This CDR3 is built from 15 residues. The CDR3: CASSFPEQRIYEQYF. As DNA, the CDR3 is TGTGCCAGCAGCTTTCCGGAGCAGAGAATATACGAGCAGTACTTC.

This chain connects TRBV5-1 to TRBJ2-5; TRBD2 aligns across 14 bases. CDR1 SGHRS and CDR2 YFSETQ come from the germline V gene. Germline trimming cut 2 bases from V and 1 base from J; bases unmatched to any gene: 1. This CDR3 has 16 amino acids. For the CDR3, the DNA is TGCGCCAGCAGCTTCGGGACTAGCGGGAGCCAAGAGACCCAGTACTTC. It specifies CASSFGTSGSQETQYF.

The chain joins TRBV5-5 to TRBJ2-7; unclear D gene. V lost 0 bases and J lost 0, with 4 bases in between. CDR1 and CDR2 (germline): SGHKS, YYEKEE (reference sequence). The CDR3 has 13 amino acids. This CDR3 reads CASSLESSYEQYF. Here the CDR3 DNA reads TGTGCCAGCAGCTTGGAGAGCTCCTACGAGCAGTACTTC. Filled out from reference TRBV5-5 and TRBJ2-7, the complete variable domain reads DAGVTQSPTHLIKTRGQQVTLRCSPISGHKSVSWYQQVLGQGPQFIFQYYEKEERGRGNFPDRFSARQFPNYSSELNVNALLLGDSALYLCASSLESSYEQYFGPGTRLTVT.

This chain connects TRBV27 to TRBJ1-4; 8 positions agree with TRBD1. The CDR3 length is 14 residues. In germline, CDR1 is MNHEY, CDR2 SMNVEV (reference sequence). With V trimmed by 4 bases and J by 8 bases, 6 bases remained unmatched. The CDR3 region has the DNA TGTGCCAGCAGTTCCGCCGACAGGGGCGAAAAACTGTTTTTT. As protein: CASSSADRGEKLFF.